These T cell receptor beta chains were read from a single sample in a study of cytomegalovirus exposure and HLA in healthy donors. TCRdb's copy holds only in-frame clones and misses some; the assay was immunoSEQ multiplex PCR. The sample records 150,000 to 200,000 clones, 75% to 90% being singletons. The specimen was PBMCs. Receptors were obtained from a young man in good health and CMV-seropositive. Each CDR3 is given with its conserved first and last residue. The order of the fields is D gene, clone size, V gene, J gene, CDR3 DNA, CDR3 protein. D genes are given only for firm matches. Expanded clones are given a class, and other clones once, few, many or no size at all.

>-|-|TRBV10-1|TRBJ2-3
TGCGCCAGCAGTGAGGACAGGCTGGGAGATACGCAGTATTTT
CASSEDRLGDTQYF
>TRBD2|-|TRBV7-6|TRBJ2-3
TGTGCCAGCAGCCTGGGACTAGCGGGGGGCACAGATACGCAGTATTTT
CASSLGLAGGTDTQYF
>TRBD1|-|TRBV18|TRBJ1-2
TGTGCCAGCTCACCTGGGGACAGGGGGTATGGCTACACCTTC
CASSPGDRGYGYTF
>TRBD2|-|TRBV6-6|TRBJ2-7
TGTGCCAGCAGTGGGGGACTAGCGGAGGCCTACGAGCAGTACTTC
CASSGGLAEAYEQYF
>-|few|TRBV6-5|TRBJ1-2
TGTGCCAGCAGTTACGCGGGGGAACGTAACTATGGCTACACCTTC
CASSYAGERNYGYTF
>TRBD2|-|TRBV14|TRBJ2-1
TGTGCCAGCAGCCAAATAGCGGGGGGCCCCAATGAGCAGTTCTTC
CASSQIAGGPNEQFF
>TRBD2|once|TRBV4-1|TRBJ2-2
TGCGCCAGCAGCCAGGGACTAGCCAAAGAGGGGCTGTTTTTT
CASSQGLAKEGLFF
>-|-|TRBV27|TRBJ1-2
TGTGCCAGCAGTTTATCGGGAGGGGGACGTGGCGGCTACACCTTC
CASSLSGGGRGGYTF
>TRBD1|once|TRBV5-1|TRBJ2-3
TGCGCCAGCAGCCGGGGACAGGACACAGATACGCAGTATTTT
CASSRGQDTDTQYF
>-|-|TRBV10-1|TRBJ1-2
TGCGCCAGCAGTGAAAACAGGGACTATGGCTACACCTTC
CASSENRDYGYTF
>-|-|TRBV7-3|TRBJ2-3
TGTGCCAGCAGCTTAAATACAGAGTTCTTTGGCACAGATACGCAGTATTTT
CASSLNTEFFGTDTQYF
>-|-|TRBV7-6|TRBJ2-7
TGTGCCAGCAGCTTAGCAACAGGCCTACTAAACTCCGAGCAGTACTTC
CASSLATGLLNSEQYF
>-|-|TRBV5-6|TRBJ1-1
TGTGCCAGCAGCTTTTTTGAACAGGGAGCTTTCTTT
CASSFFEQGAFF
>-|-|TRBV30|TRBJ2-2
TGTGCCTGGAGTGTACGAGGGGCGGGAAGAGCCGGGGAGCTGTTTTTT
CAWSVRGAGRAGELFF
>TRBD1|-|TRBV25-1|TRBJ1-2
TGTGCCAGCAGTGATCTGGGACAGCTTTATGGCTACACCTTC
CASSDLGQLYGYTF